These 27 T cell receptor beta chains originate from one sample sequenced in a study of tumor T cells in aggressive B-cell lymphoma. The repertoire was sequenced with immunoSEQ multiplex PCR; TCRdb's copy has only in-frame clones and lacks some. The sample carries 10,000 or so clones, around 84% recorded once. Sequenced material: tumor tissue. All receptors come from an adult with diffuse large B cell lymphoma.

The CDR3 region is CASSYLDEEDEQYF. The CDR3 coding sequence is TGTGCCAGCAGTTACCTAGACGAGGAGGACGAGCAGTACTTC. The chain employs TRBV6-6 and TRBJ2-7, with D maybe TRBD2 (5 bases). The CDR3 spans 14 residues. The V and J ends lost 2 bases and 5 bases respectively, with 13 bases between them. Per germline, CDR1 MNHNY and CDR2 SVGAGI (reference sequence).

The chain employs TRBV9 and TRBJ2-2; the D gene is possibly TRBD2 (6 bases). V lost 3 bases to trimming and J lost 4 bases, with 16 bases between them. CDR3 size: 16 residues. Germline assignment: CDR1 SGDLS and CDR2 YYNGEE. CDR3 DNA: TGTGCCAGCAGCGGGCCTGGGGGGTTAAGCACCGGGGAGCTGTTTTTT. Amino acid sequence: CASSGPGGLSTGELFF.

The rearrangement links TRBV7-9 to TRBJ1-2, with TRBD1 matching over 7 bases. The germline V gene encodes CDR1 SEHNR and CDR2 FQNEAQ (reference sequence). CDR3 length: 16 residues. The V segment lost 0 bases and the J segment 7 bases; nucleotides outside the gene matches: 11. The CDR3 nucleotides read TGTGCCAGCAGCTTAGCTATCCAAGAGGGGGCAGGTGGCTACACCTTC. Translating gives CASSLAIQEGAGGYTF. Filled out from reference TRBV7-9 and TRBJ1-2, the complete variable domain reads DTGVSQNPRHKITKRGQNVTFRCDPISEHNRLYWYRQTLGQGPEFLTYFQNEAQLEKSRLLSDRFSAERPKGSFSTLEIQRTEQGDSAMYLCASSLAIQEGAGGYTFGSGTRLTVV.

J is TRBJ2-5 and V is TRBV7-2, with 10 nucleotides matching TRBD1. The assigned J gene may be wrong: the sequence end matches TRBJ2-7 better. Germline loops: CDR1 SGHTA, CDR2 FQGNSA. CDR3 length: 14 residues. The CDR3 bases are TGTGCCAGCAGCTCCGGGACAGGGGTTCACGAGCAGTACTTC. Residues: CASSSGTGVHEQYF.

The gene calls are TRBV5-1 and TRBJ1-2; 8 bases fit TRBD1. V was pared by 0 bases and J by 7 bases, with 8 bases of the junction left unmatched. Per germline, CDR1 SGHRS and CDR2 YFSETQ. CDR3 length: 15 residues. CDR3 coding DNA: TGCGCCAGCAGCTTGGGACAGGGGACCGTCCCTGGCTACACCTTC. This sequence encodes CASSLGQGTVPGYTF.

This clone has more than one count but fewer than ten. The rearrangement joins TRBV9 to TRBJ2-3; TRBD2 aligns across 9 bases. Germline V lookup: CDR1 SGDLS, CDR2 YYNGEE. The CDR3 consists of 16 residues. V gave up 0 bases and J gave up 5 bases; unmatched junction bases: 7. The CDR3 region is CASSVEAGGRRDTQYF. CDR3 DNA sequence: TGTGCCAGCAGCGTAGAGGCGGGGGGGCGGAGAGATACGCAGTATTTT.

The gene calls are TRBV7-9 and TRBJ2-1, with D possibly being TRBD2 (5 bases). Germline CDR1 SEHNR, CDR2 FQNEAQ (reference sequence). This CDR3 has 16 residues. V was pared by 5 bases and J by 0 bases, with 14 bases between. This CDR3 is CASSPRGRSSYNEQFF. The CDR3 nucleotides read TGTGCCAGCAGCCCTCGGGGTCGGAGCTCCTACAATGAGCAGTTCTTC.

This rearrangement joins TRBV6-6 to TRBJ2-1; maybe TRBD1 (5 bases). In germline, CDR1 is MNHNY, CDR2 SVGAGI (reference sequence). Trimming took 4 bases from V and 3 from J, leaving 7 bases between them. The CDR3 runs 13 residues. The CDR3 bases are TGTGCCAGCAGTTCTGACAGCTACAATGAGCAGTTCTTC. Translating gives CASSSDSYNEQFF.

The chain employs TRBV6-5 and TRBJ1-1, with D possibly TRBD1 on 6 matching bases. V lost 2 bases and J lost 3, with 16 bases in between. Germline CDR1 and CDR2: MNHEY and SVGAGI. There are 16 residues in the CDR3. The DNA of the CDR3 is TGTGCCAGCAGTTACGCGAGGGGGGGCAGGGACACTGAAGCTTTCTTT. It translates to CASSYARGGRDTEAFF.

The chain carries TRBV28 and TRBJ2-1; 7 nucleotides agree with TRBD1. Germline V gene data show CDR1 as MDHEN and CDR2 as SYDVKM. Germline trimming cut 3 bases from V and 8 bases from J; bases unmatched to any gene: 10. The CDR3 extends over 15 amino acids. This CDR3 reads CASSFLTGVGDEQFF. CDR3 DNA sequence: TGTGCCAGCAGTTTCCTCACAGGGGTTGGGGATGAGCAGTTCTTC.

The chain uses TRBV9 and TRBJ1-2, with a weak D call TRBD1 (5 bases). The ends were cut back, 3 bases at V and 1 base at J, with 16 bases in the middle. Germline CDR1 and CDR2: SGDLS and YYNGEE. The CDR3 runs to 16 residues. CDR3 in amino acids: CASSGRGGDGNYGYTF. The CDR3 bases are TGTGCCAGCAGCGGACGGGGGGGGGATGGTAACTATGGCTACACCTTC.

In this sample, this clone turned up once. The chain combines TRBV28 with TRBJ1-1, with D perhaps matching TRBD1 (6 bases). V was cut by 3 bases and J by 1 base, with 12 bases left in between. The CDR3 consists of 15 residues. Germline V gene sequence: CDR1 MDHEN, CDR2 SYDVKM. CDR3 bases: TGTGCCAGCAGTTTCCGGGACACCCGGAACACTGAAGCTTTCTTT. Protein: CASSFRDTRNTEAFF. Supplemented by reference TRBV28 and TRBJ1-1, the full variable domain reads DVKVTQSSRYLVKRTGEKVFLECVQDMDHENMFWYRQDPGLGLRLIYFSYDVKMKEKGDIPEGYSVSREKKERFSLILESASTNQTSMYLCASSFRDTRNTEAFFGQGTRLTVV.

The J gene is TRBJ2-3, the V gene TRBV19; 10 bases match TRBD2. The CDR3 runs to 14 residues. The junction had 5 bases not matched to a gene; V was cut back by 5 bases and J by 6 bases. From germline, CDR1 is LNHDA and CDR2 SQIVND (reference sequence). The CDR3 DNA sequence: TGTGCCAGTAGTTATAGCGGGGGGTCGGATACGCAGTATTTT. Translating it yields CASSYSGGSDTQYF. The whole variable domain, remainder taken from reference TRBV19 and TRBJ2-3, is DGGITQSPKYLFRKEGQNVTLSCEQNLNHDAMYWYRQDPGQGLRLIYYSQIVNDFQKGDIAEGYSVSREKKESFPLTVTSAQKNPTAFYLCASSYSGGSDTQYFGPGTRLTVL.

V is TRBV29-1 and J is TRBJ1-3; no firm D call. Germline V lookup: CDR1 SQVTM, CDR2 ANQGSEA. This CDR3 is built from 14 residues. V lost 4 bases and J 0 bases, leaving 10 bases between the germline ends. CDR3 sequence reads: CSVVVRSSGNTIYF. In DNA form, the CDR3 reads TGCAGCGTTGTCGTTCGGAGCTCTGGAAACACCATATATTTT.

The chain carries TRBV7-8 and TRBJ2-7; possible D gene TRBD2, 7 bases. V lost 1 base and J 4 bases, leaving 17 bases between the germline ends. The germline gives CDR1 SGHVS, CDR2 FQNEAQ. The CDR3 contains 16 residues. CDR3 region: CASSLVSGGGAYEQYF. The CDR3 DNA is TGTGCCAGCAGCTTAGTTTCTGGCGGGGGCGCTTACGAGCAGTACTTC. The full variable domain, completed using reference TRBV7-8 and TRBJ2-7, is GAGVSQSPRYKVAKRGQDVALRCDPISGHVSLFWYQQALGQGPEFLTYFQNEAQLDKSGLPSDRFFAERPEGSVSTLKIQRTQQEDSAVYLCASSLVSGGGAYEQYFGPGTRLTVT.

The genes are TRBV9 and TRBJ2-1; 7 nucleotides match TRBD2. The germline V gene encodes CDR1 SGDLS and CDR2 YYNGEE. The CDR3 covers 15 residues. The ends lost 2 bases at V and 3 bases at J; junction bases unmatched: 5. For the CDR3, the DNA is TGTGCCAGCAGCGTCTCCGGGACTAACTACAATGAGCAGTTCTTC. This encodes CASSVSGTNYNEQFF.

This chain uses TRBV7-6 with TRBJ2-5, with unresolved D. The CDR3 runs to 14 residues. Trimming took off 1 base at V and 2 bases at J, with 8 bases between the two ends. From germline, CDR1 is SGHVS and CDR2 FNYEAQ. The CDR3 loop reads CASSLDAAQETQYF. CDR3 sequence (DNA): TGTGCCAGCAGCTTAGATGCAGCGCAAGAGACCCAGTACTTC.

The J gene is TRBJ1-4, the V gene TRBV5-4; 7 bases fit TRBD1. The CDR3 spans 14 residues. Trimming cost V 2 bases and J 7 bases; bases outside gene matches: 5. The germline V gene has CDR1 SGHNT and CDR2 YYREEE (reference sequence). CDR3: CASSFQGDREKLFF. The DNA for the CDR3 is TGTGCCAGCAGCTTCCAGGGGGATCGTGAAAAACTGTTTTTT.

This clone was observed once. The V call is TRBV18, the J call TRBJ1-1, with D possibly matching TRBD1 (6 bases). This CDR3 spans 13 amino acids. Trimming took 6 bases from V and 5 from J, leaving 13 bases between them. Germline-derived CDR1 and CDR2 are KGHSH and LQKENI. The CDR3 coding sequence is TGTGCCAGCTCTCCCGGACAGCGGACTGAAGCTTTCTTT. Its translation: CASSPGQRTEAFF.

The CDR3 DNA is TGTGCCAGTAGGGCAACGGCCGGGGTGGAGACCCAGTACTTC. As protein: CASRATAGVETQYF. The chain has TRBV19 and TRBJ2-5, with a possible D match to TRBD2 (5 bases). The CDR3 loop spans 14 amino acids. The V and J ends lost 6 bases and 5 bases respectively, with 16 bases between them. Germline V CDR1 and CDR2: LNHDA, SQIVND (reference sequence).

Of note for this clone: An end of the junction does not agree with germline; a read error may underlie this. The chain has TRBV7-7 and TRBJ2-7, with D maybe TRBD1 (6 bases). CDR3 length equals 13 residues. Germline V lookup: CDR1 SSHAT, CDR2 FNYEAQ (reference sequence). CDR3 DNA: TGTGCTAGCAGCTTAGCACAGGGCGACGTGCAGTACTTC. This codes for CASSLAQGDVQYF.

The chain has TRBV4-1 and TRBJ2-7, with 7 bases lining up with TRBD1. V shed 0 bases, J shed 2 bases, and the junction held 4 bases outside the gene matches. This CDR3 region has 15 residues. Germline lookup yields CDR1 MGHRA and CDR2 YSYEKL. The CDR3 is CASSQETGSPYEQYF. The CDR3, as DNA: TGCGCCAGCAGCCAAGAGACAGGGTCACCCTACGAGCAGTACTTC.

This sequence joins TRBV9 and TRBJ1-5; D remains unclear. The CDR3 totals 16 residues. With 0 bases removed from V and 4 bases from J, the gap between germline ends came to 14 bases. Germline V gives CDR1 SGDLS, CDR2 YYNGEE. The chain's CDR3 is CASSVGASDHNQPQHF. CDR3 DNA: TGTGCCAGCAGCGTAGGGGCGTCGGATCATAATCAGCCCCAGCATTTT.

The chain links TRBV7-9 to TRBJ1-1; D is unresolved. The CDR3 consists of 12 residues. CDR1 and CDR2 from the germline V gene are SEHNR and FQNEAQ (reference sequence). Deletions cut 8 bases from V and 10 bases from J, with 17 bases between. The CDR3 protein is CASASVAGRAFF. CDR3 coding DNA: TGTGCCAGCGCTTCGGTGGCGGGAAGAGCTTTCTTT.

This chain links TRBV7-2 with TRBJ1-6, with TRBD1 identical over 7 bases. The ends lost 6 bases at V and 7 bases at J; junction bases unmatched: 9. The V gene's germline CDR1 is SGHTA and CDR2 FQGNSA. There are 15 residues in the CDR3. CDR3 loop: CASSLNGQANSPLHF. The CDR3 coding sequence is TGTGCCAGCAGTTTGAACGGACAGGCCAATTCACCCCTCCACTTT. The whole variable domain, filled in from reference TRBV7-2 and TRBJ1-6, reads GAGVSQSPSNKVTEKGKDVELRCDPISGHTALYWYRQSLGQGLEFLIYFQGNSAPDKSGLPSDRFSAERTGGSVSTLTIQRTQQEDSAVYLCASSLNGQANSPLHFGNGTRLTVT.

The chain has TRBV27 and TRBJ1-2; possibly TRBD1 for D (6 bases). V lost 8 bases, J lost 4 bases, and 26 bases lay in between. Germline V gene sequence: CDR1 MNHEY, CDR2 SMNVEV (reference sequence). This CDR3 is built from 17 residues. This chain's CDR3 is CASALGSLQGKSYGYTF. The CDR3 nucleotides read TGTGCCAGCGCTCTGGGCTCTCTACAGGGCAAGTCCTATGGCTACACCTTC.

There are a few counts of this clone. CDR3 protein: CAAEDGTQYF. The DNA of the CDR3 is TGTGCCGCAGAGGATGGGACCCAGTACTTC. J is TRBJ2-5 and V is TRBV2, with D hard to call. The CDR3 length is 10 residues. Germline CDR1 is SNHLY and CDR2 is FYNNEI. The germline V and J ends were trimmed by 11 bases and 7 bases, with 11 bases remaining between them.